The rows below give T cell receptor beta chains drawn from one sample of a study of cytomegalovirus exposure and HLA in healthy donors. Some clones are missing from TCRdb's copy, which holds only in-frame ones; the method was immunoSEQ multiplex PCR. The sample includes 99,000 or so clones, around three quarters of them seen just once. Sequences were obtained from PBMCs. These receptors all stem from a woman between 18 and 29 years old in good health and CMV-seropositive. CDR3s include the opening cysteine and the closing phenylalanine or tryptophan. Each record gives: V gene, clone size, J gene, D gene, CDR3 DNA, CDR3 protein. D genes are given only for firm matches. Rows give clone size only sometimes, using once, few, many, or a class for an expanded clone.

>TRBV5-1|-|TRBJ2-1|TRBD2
TGCGCCAGCAGACGGGAGGTGAGATCCTACAATGAGCAGTTCTTC
CASRREVRSYNEQFF
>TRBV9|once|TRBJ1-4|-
TGTGCCAGCAGCCCCCAGGGTTTCACAACTAATGAAAAACTGTTTTTT
CASSPQGFTTNEKLFF
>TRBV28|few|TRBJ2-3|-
TGTGCCAGCCAAAGCTCCCATATAACAGATACGCAGTATTTT
CASQSSHITDTQYF
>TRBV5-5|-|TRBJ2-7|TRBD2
TGTGCCAGTGAGACTAGCGGGACCTACGAGCAGTACTTC
CASETSGTYEQYF
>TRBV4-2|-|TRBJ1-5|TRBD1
TGTGCCAGCAGCTCCGGACAGGCGGGCGCGACCCAGCATTTT
CASSSGQAGATQHF
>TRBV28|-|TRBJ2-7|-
TGTGCCACCACGTCGGGGGTTTACGAGCAGTACTTC
CATTSGVYEQYF
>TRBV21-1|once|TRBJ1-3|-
TGTGCCAGCAGGAAAGGACCCTTACATAAGCGAGGAAACACCATATATTTT
CASRKGPLHKRGNTIYF
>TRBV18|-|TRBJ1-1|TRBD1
TGTGCCAGCTCACCGATGGGACAGAGCGAAGCTTTCTTT
CASSPMGQSEAFF
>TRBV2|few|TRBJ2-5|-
TGTGCCAGCAGTTGGAGGAGGGAGACCCAGTACTTC
CASSWRRETQYF
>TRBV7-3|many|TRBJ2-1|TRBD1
TGTGCCAGCAGCACCAACAGGGGGAAGTACAATGAGCAGTTCTTC
CASSTNRGKYNEQFF
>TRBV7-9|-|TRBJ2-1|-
TGTGCCAGCAGCTTATATTTTGCAGGGAACAATGAGCAGTTCTTC
CASSLYFAGNNEQFF
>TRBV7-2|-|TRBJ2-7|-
TGTGCCAGCAACCTGGGGGCAGGGGACGAGCAGTACTTC
CASNLGAGDEQYF
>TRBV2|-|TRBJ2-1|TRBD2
TGTGCCAGCAGCAGACTAGCGGGAGAGGTATACAATGAGCAGTTCTTC
CASSRLAGEVYNEQFF
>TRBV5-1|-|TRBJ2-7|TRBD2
TGCGCCAGCAAGCCCCTGACTAGCGGCTCCTACGAGCAGTACTTC
CASKPLTSGSYEQYF
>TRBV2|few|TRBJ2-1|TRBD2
TGTGCCAGCAGCCGGACTAGCGGGAGAGGGGCCCAGTCCTACAATGAGCAGTTCTTC
CASSRTSGRGAQSYNEQFF
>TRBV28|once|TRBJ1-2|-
TGTGCCAGCAGTTTACCTCAGGCGGGAATCTTCTATGGCTACACCTTC
CASSLPQAGIFYGYTF
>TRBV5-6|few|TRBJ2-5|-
TGTGCCAGCAGCTTGGGCGGAGGAGAGACCCAGTACTTC
CASSLGGGETQYF
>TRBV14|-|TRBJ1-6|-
TGTGCCAGCAGCCAAGCCGCAGGATCTAATTCACCCCTCCACTTT
CASSQAAGSNSPLHF
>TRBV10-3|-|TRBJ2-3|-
TGTGCCATCAGTGGCGGGACCGAAACAGATACGCAGTATTTT
CAISGGTETDTQYF
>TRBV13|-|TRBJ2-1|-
TGTGCCAGCAGCTTGGGGCGGAATGAGCAGTTCTTC
CASSLGRNEQFF
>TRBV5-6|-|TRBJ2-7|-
TGTGCCAGCAGCTTAAGGGGTCGGTGGGACGAGCAGTACTTC
CASSLRGRWDEQYF
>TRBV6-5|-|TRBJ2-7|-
TGTGCCAGCAGTTACTCGACAGGAAAGACCTACGAGCAGTACTTC
CASSYSTGKTYEQYF
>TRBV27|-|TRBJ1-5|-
TGTGCCAGCCGGACTGGGGGGGCCCTGAGCAATCAGCCCCAGCATTTT
CASRTGGALSNQPQHF
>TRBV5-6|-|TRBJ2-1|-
TGTGCCAGCAGCTCGTACACAGGCCCCGACAATGAGCAGTTCTTC
CASSSYTGPDNEQFF
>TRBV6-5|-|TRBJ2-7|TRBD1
TGTGCCAGCAGTTACTCCTGGGACAGGGCCTACGAGCAGTACTTC
CASSYSWDRAYEQYF
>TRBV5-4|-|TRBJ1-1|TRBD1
TGTGCCAGCAGCTCTGGGACAGGGTGGACTGAAGCTTTCTTT
CASSSGTGWTEAFF
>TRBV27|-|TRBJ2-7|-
TGTGCCAGCAGTCGTCCCGGGACACTCCCCTACGAGCAGTACTTC
CASSRPGTLPYEQYF
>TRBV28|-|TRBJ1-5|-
TGTGCCAGCACCGCAAAGGTGGGGGGTAGTGGCAATCAGCCCCAGCATTTT
CASTAKVGGSGNQPQHF
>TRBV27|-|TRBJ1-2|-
TGTGCCAGCAGTTTAACGGCAGGGTACTATGGCTACACCTTC
CASSLTAGYYGYTF
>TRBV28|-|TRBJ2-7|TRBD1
TGTGCCAGCAATACCGGGACAGGCCTTACTCAGCAGTACTTC
CASNTGTGLTQQYF
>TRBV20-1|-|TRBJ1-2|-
TGCAGTGCTAGTGTCCAGGACACCTTC
CSASVQDTF
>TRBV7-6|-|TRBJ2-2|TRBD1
TGTGCCAGCAGCCTTACAGGGGCCCCCACCGGGGAGCTGTTTTTT
CASSLTGAPTGELFF
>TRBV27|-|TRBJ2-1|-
TGTGCCAGCAGTTCCGGAGGGCCCTACAATGAGCAGTTCTTC
CASSSGGPYNEQFF
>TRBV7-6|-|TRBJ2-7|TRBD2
TGTGCCAGCAGCCAAGCGGGAGGCCACTTCTACGAGCAGTACTTC
CASSQAGGHFYEQYF
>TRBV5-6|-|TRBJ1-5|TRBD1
TGTGCCAGCAGCTTCGAAGGACAGGGCAATCAGCCCCAGCATTTT
CASSFEGQGNQPQHF